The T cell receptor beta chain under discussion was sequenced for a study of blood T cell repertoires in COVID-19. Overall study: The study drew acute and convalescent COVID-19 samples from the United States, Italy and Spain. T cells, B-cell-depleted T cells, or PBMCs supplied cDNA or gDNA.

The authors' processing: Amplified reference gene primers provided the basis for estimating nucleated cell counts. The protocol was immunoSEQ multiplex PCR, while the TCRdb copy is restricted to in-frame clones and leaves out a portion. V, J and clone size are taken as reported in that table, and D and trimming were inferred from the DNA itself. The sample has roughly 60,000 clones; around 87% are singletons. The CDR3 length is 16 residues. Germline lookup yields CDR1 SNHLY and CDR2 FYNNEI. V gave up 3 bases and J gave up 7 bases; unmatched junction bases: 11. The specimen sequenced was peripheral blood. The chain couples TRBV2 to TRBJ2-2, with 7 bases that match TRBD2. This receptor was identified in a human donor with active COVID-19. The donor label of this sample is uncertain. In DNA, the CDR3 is TGTGCCAGCAGTGACTTGGCTAGCGGCCGTGTCGGGGAGCTGTTTTTT. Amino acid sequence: CASSDLASGRVGELFF.